This record concerns one T cell receptor (beta chain) sequence. The antigen is unknown. Whereas donors were nominally healthy upon sampling, unrecorded immune exposures were probable. The source of the sample is a study of cytomegalovirus exposure and HLA in healthy donors. General observations from the study: It was reported that the classifier diagnosed cytomegalovirus status with high specificity and sensitivity in both the original and validation cohorts. In a later analysis, parvovirus B19, influenza, CMV and Epstein-Barr virus appeared linked to several top co-occurrence clusters. Researchers catalogued under 200 TCR beta chains as cytomegalovirus-associated.

The CDR3 has 16 amino acids. The primer mix had 60 Vbeta and 13 Jbeta primers. Libraries were prepared by immunoSEQ multiplex PCR; TCRdb keeps only in-frame clonotypes and omits some of them. The sample has about 140,000 clones, about 80% seen once; the top ten hold more than 1.5%. The TCR sequence derives from a woman between 40 and 55 years old in good health and CMV-seronegative. The chain recombines TRBV21-1 with TRBJ1-5; the table's D call, TRBD1, has no DNA check behind it. TRBV21-1 is described as a pseudogene. Sequences were obtained from PBMCs. This CDR3 is CASSKGTDFSNQPQHF. The CDR3 DNA is TGTGCCAGCAGCAAAGGGACAGACTTTAGCAATCAGCCCCAGCATTTT.